This T cell receptor (beta chain) was obtained from a study of blood T cell repertoires in COVID-19. Study-level information: Both acute and convalescent COVID-19 samples were obtained from the United States, Italy and Spain. Sources were T cells, B-cell-depleted T cells, or PBMCs; the material itself was cDNA or gDNA.

Authors' processing steps: Estimation of nucleated cell counts was performed using reference gene primer amplification. Sequenced by immunoSEQ multiplex PCR; TCRdb stores in-frame clones only, minus some. V, J and clone size were drawn from that table, and D and trimming were deduced from the DNA. Here the sample spans fewer than 130,000 clones, roughly 80% being singletons. Germline CDR1 is LNHDA and CDR2 is SQIVND (reference sequence). V was trimmed by 6 bases and J by 3 bases, leaving 13 bases between them. The CDR3 spans 14 residues. The chain is built from TRBV19 and TRBJ2-3, with D perhaps matching TRBD1 (5 bases). The sequencing sample was made of peripheral blood. The sequence came from a man between 65 and 80 years old with active or convalescent COVID-19. CDR3 in amino acids: CASSPNRQTDTQYF. CDR3 nucleotides: TGTGCCAGTAGCCCAAATCGACAGACAGATACGCAGTATTTT.